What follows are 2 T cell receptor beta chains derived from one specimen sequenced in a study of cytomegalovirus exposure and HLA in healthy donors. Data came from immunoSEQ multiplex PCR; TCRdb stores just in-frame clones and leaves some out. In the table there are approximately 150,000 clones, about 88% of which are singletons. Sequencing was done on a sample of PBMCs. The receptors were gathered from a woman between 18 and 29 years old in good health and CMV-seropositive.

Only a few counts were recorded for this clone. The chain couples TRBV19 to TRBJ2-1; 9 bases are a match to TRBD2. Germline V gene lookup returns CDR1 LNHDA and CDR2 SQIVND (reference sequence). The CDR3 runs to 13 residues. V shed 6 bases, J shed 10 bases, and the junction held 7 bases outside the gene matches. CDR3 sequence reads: CASRLAGREEQFF. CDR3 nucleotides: TGTGCCAGTAGGCTAGCGGGGAGAGAGGAGCAGTTCTTC.

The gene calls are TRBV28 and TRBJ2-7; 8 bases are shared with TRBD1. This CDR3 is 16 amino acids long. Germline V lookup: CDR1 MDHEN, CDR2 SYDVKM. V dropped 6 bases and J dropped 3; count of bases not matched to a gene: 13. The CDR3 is CASSTTGGRLLYEQYF. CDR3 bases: TGTGCCAGCAGCACCACAGGGGGTAGACTTCTCTACGAGCAGTACTTC.